One sample yielded the 28 T cell receptor beta chains listed below, sequenced in a study of shared clonotypes between healthy human individuals. The assay was immunoSEQ multiplex PCR, and TCRdb's table has in-frame clones only and misses some. The sample includes around 2.5 million clones, over 85% of them seen just once. The specimen was naive CD4+ T cells from PBMCs. The subset: CD45RA+ positively selected. The source is a man aged 18 to 35 in good health. Some clones in this sample may be carry-over from other donors' samples.

The chain combines TRBV18 with TRBJ1-1; TRBD1 might be the D (5 bases). Germline lookup yields CDR1 KGHSH and CDR2 LQKENI. V lost 3 bases, J lost 5 bases, and 16 bases lay in between. CDR3 length: 15 residues. The CDR3 spells CASSPQGPVGTEAFF. Here the CDR3 DNA reads TGTGCCAGCTCACCCCAGGGACCTGTAGGAACTGAAGCTTTCTTT.

The chain combines TRBV5-1 with TRBJ2-2; the D gene is possibly TRBD2 (5 bases). Germline CDR1 SGHRS, CDR2 YFSETQ. Trimming cost V 2 bases and J 3 bases, with 17 bases left between them. The CDR3 has 17 amino acids. CDR3 loop: CASSFGYLGLDTGELFF. CDR3 DNA sequence: TGCGCCAGCAGCTTTGGGTACCTCGGACTCGACACCGGGGAGCTGTTTTTT.

This chain connects TRBV6-5 to TRBJ2-1, with D tentatively TRBD2 (5 bases). Trimming shortened V by 10 bases and J by 4 bases, and 14 bases separated the two germline ends. The CDR3 runs 13 residues. The germline CDR1 and CDR2 sequences are MNHEY and SVGAGI. In DNA form, the CDR3 reads TGTGCCACTGGGATAGGGAGTTACAATGAGCAGTTCTTC. Amino acids: CATGIGSYNEQFF.

This sequence joins TRBV10-3 and TRBJ2-7; 9 bases match TRBD1. J lost 4 bases, V lost 3 bases, and 4 bases had no gene match. Germline CDR1 is ENHRY and CDR2 is SYGVKD. The CDR3 length is 14 residues. For the CDR3, the DNA is TGTGCCATCAGTGACGGGACAGGGAAATACGAGCAGTACTTC. It specifies CAISDGTGKYEQYF.

With regard to this clone: The same CDR3 also results from other DNA sequences found in this sample. The chain's CDR3 is CASSFYTEAFF. DNA for the CDR3: TGTGCCAGCAGCTTCTACACTGAAGCTTTCTTT. This chain uses TRBV11-2 with TRBJ1-1; D is uncertain. CDR3 size: 11 residues. The germline CDR1 and CDR2 sequences are SGHAT and FQNNGV. V dropped 3 bases and J dropped 3 bases, with 2 bases sitting between them.

This chain uses TRBV28 with TRBJ2-1; the match to TRBD2 covers 8 bases. The CDR3 has 15 residues. Germline V gene sequence: CDR1 MDHEN, CDR2 SYDVKM. V was clipped by 8 bases and J by 4 bases; unmatched bases: 10. This chain's CDR3 is CASRAGGAEYNEQFF. The CDR3 DNA is TGTGCCAGCCGCGCGGGGGGTGCGGAGTACAATGAGCAGTTCTTC.

The J gene is TRBJ2-1, the V gene TRBV14; D may be TRBD1 or TRBD2 (5 bases each). Germline CDR1 reads SGHDN; CDR2 reads FVKESK. The CDR3 has 17 residues. V gave up 0 bases and J gave up 7 bases, with 19 bases separating them. For the CDR3, the DNA is TGTGCCAGCAGCCAAGAAAGACTATTTAGGGGCCGAAATGAGCAGTTCTTC. It specifies CASSQERLFRGRNEQFF.

This rearrangement joins TRBV28 to TRBJ1-1; D gene uncertain. Trimming stripped 5 bases from V and 2 bases from J, with 3 bases between. Germline V lookup: CDR1 MDHEN, CDR2 SYDVKM. This CDR3 has 11 amino acids. The CDR3 nucleotides are TGTGCCAGCAGTGACAACACTGAAGCTTTCTTT. As protein: CASSDNTEAFF.

This clone has a single count. The chain couples TRBV19 to TRBJ2-5; D ambiguous. Trimming took off 6 bases at V and 5 bases at J, with 19 bases between the two ends. CDR1 is LNHDA and CDR2 is SQIVND in the germline V gene (reference sequence). The CDR3 has 15 residues. In nucleotides, the CDR3 is TGTGCCAGTAGCCCCCTCGCACCCAGTAGGGAGACCCAGTACTTC. Its protein is CASSPLAPSRETQYF.

The chain joins TRBV2 to TRBJ2-2; 9 bases match TRBD1. Losses at the gene ends were 5 bases for V and 4 bases for J; bases not matched to a gene: 2. This CDR3 spans 14 amino acids. Per germline, CDR1 SNHLY and CDR2 FYNNEI. The CDR3 spells CASSLTGGTGELFF. In DNA, the CDR3 is TGTGCCAGCAGTTTGACAGGGGGCACCGGGGAGCTGTTTTTT. Supplemented by reference TRBV2 and TRBJ2-2, the full variable domain reads EPEVTQTPSHQVTQMGQEVILRCVPISNHLYFYWYRQILGQKVEFLVSFYNNEISEKSEIFDDQFSVERPDGSNFTLKIRSTKLEDSAMYFCASSLTGGTGELFFGEGSRLTVL.

The chain is built from TRBV15 and TRBJ2-7, with D perhaps assigned TRBD1 or TRBD2 (5 bases each). CDR3 length equals 14 residues. Trimming cost V 1 base and J 2 bases, with 9 bases left between them. CDR1 LNHNV and CDR2 YYDKDF come from the germline V gene (reference sequence). The CDR3 sequence is CATSRGRGAYEQYF. In DNA, the CDR3 is TGTGCCACCAGCAGAGGAAGGGGAGCCTACGAGCAGTACTTC.

The chain joins TRBV28 to TRBJ2-1, with D unresolved. This CDR3 is 11 amino acids long. Trimming left V 8 bases short and J 3 bases short, with 5 bases between. Germline V lookup: CDR1 MDHEN, CDR2 SYDVKM. CDR3 sequence (DNA): TGTGCCAGCCTTCTCTACAATGAGCAGTTCTTC. Translated, it gives CASLLYNEQFF. The full variable domain, in which reference TRBV28 and TRBJ2-1 provide the parts outside the CDR3, is DVKVTQSSRYLVKRTGEKVFLECVQDMDHENMFWYRQDPGLGLRLIYFSYDVKMKEKGDIPEGYSVSREKKERFSLILESASTNQTSMYLCASLLYNEQFFGPGTRLTVL.

V and J are TRBV11-3 and TRBJ2-2; D possibly corresponds to TRBD2 (6 bases). This CDR3 is 16 amino acids long. V dropped 2 bases and J dropped 1 base, with 11 bases sitting between them. Germline V gene lookup returns CDR1 SGHNT and CDR2 YENEEA. DNA of the CDR3: TGTGCCAGCAGCTTAATGGCGGGGATGAACACCGGGGAGCTGTTTTTT. This sequence encodes CASSLMAGMNTGELFF. Complete variable domain (other parts from reference TRBV11-3 and TRBJ2-2): EAGVVQSPRYKIIEKKQPVAFWCNPISGHNTLYWYLQNLGQGPELLIRYENEEAVDDSQLPKDRFSAERLKGVDSTLKIQPAELGDSAVYLCASSLMAGMNTGELFFGEGSRLTVL.

Details on this clone: The same CDR3 can be traced to other DNA sequences in this sample. This chain links TRBV18 with TRBJ2-1, with D hard to call. The germline V and J ends were trimmed by 2 bases and 7 bases, with 9 bases remaining between them. CDR1 KGHSH and CDR2 LQKENI come from the germline V gene. The CDR3 is made up of 13 amino acids. In DNA form, the CDR3 reads TGTGCCAGCTCACCAGATAGGTTAAATGAGCAGTTCTTC. Its protein is CASSPDRLNEQFF.

The chain couples TRBV6-5 to TRBJ1-2; D unresolved. This CDR3 region has 13 residues. Germline V CDR1 and CDR2: MNHEY, SVGAGI. Trimming cost V 6 bases and J 4 bases, with 12 bases left between them. The CDR3: CASRKVDFYGYTF. CDR3 coding DNA: TGTGCCAGCAGGAAGGTAGATTTCTATGGCTACACCTTC.

This rearrangement joins TRBV7-2 to TRBJ2-3; maybe TRBD2 (7 bases). Between the trimmed V and J ends, which lost 5 bases and 5 bases, there was a span of 17 bases. The germline CDR1 and CDR2 sequences are SGHTA and FQGNSA. CDR3 length equals 15 residues. The CDR3 spells CASSPPGGRGDTQYF. CDR3 sequence (DNA): TGTGCCAGCAGCCCCCCGGGGGGCAGGGGAGATACGCAGTATTTT.

The V gene is TRBV10-2, the J gene TRBJ1-1, with unresolved D. CDR1 and CDR2 from the germline V gene are WSHSY and SAAADI. V lost 4 bases and J lost 1, with 10 bases in between. The length of the CDR3 is 14 residues. In DNA form, the CDR3 reads TGCGCCAGCAGTGCGAGGACGGAGAACACTGAAGCTTTCTTT. Encoded protein: CASSARTENTEAFF.

CDR3 bases: TGTGCCAGCAGCCCATACCTCGGCGGTACTCGGGAAGAGACCCAGTACTTC. It translates to CASSPYLGGTREETQYF. The V and J genes are TRBV7-8 and TRBJ2-5; D gene ambiguous. Germline CDR1 and CDR2: SGHVS and FQNEAQ. Deletions cut 5 bases from V and 3 bases from J, with 22 bases between. This CDR3 comprises 17 residues.

A note on this clone: Within the sample, other DNA sequences also encode this same CDR3. The chain couples TRBV28 to TRBJ1-2; D gene ambiguous. The CDR3 extends over 12 amino acids. V was shortened by 6 bases and J by 8 bases, with 13 bases between the two germline ends. The germline gives CDR1 MDHEN, CDR2 SYDVKM. In DNA, the CDR3 is TGTGCCAGCAGCTCAGGACGTCTCGGCTACACCTTC. Protein product: CASSSGRLGYTF.

CDR3 DNA sequence: TGTGCCATCAGTACCCCCACGGGAGGCTACACCTTC. Its protein is CAISTPTGGYTF. V and J are TRBV10-3 and TRBJ1-2; unclear D gene. Germline V CDR1 and CDR2: ENHRY, SYGVKD. This CDR3 region has 12 residues. The V and J ends lost 5 bases and 8 bases respectively, with 12 bases between them.

V usage is TRBV5-1 and J usage is TRBJ2-1, with 7 bases lining up with TRBD1. Germline CDR1 SGHRS, CDR2 YFSETQ. V was pared by 4 bases and J by 2 bases, with 6 bases of the junction left unmatched. This CDR3 contains 15 residues. The DNA of the CDR3 is TGCGCCAGCAGCGTACAGGGGCCGACCTACAATGAGCAGTTCTTC. Its translation is CASSVQGPTYNEQFF.

This chain connects TRBV29-1 to TRBJ2-3; D remains unclear. V was cut by 4 bases and J by 4 bases, with 15 bases left in between. From germline, CDR1 is SQVTM and CDR2 ANQGSEA. The CDR3 has 14 residues. This chain's CDR3 is CSVAPTLGPDTQYF. The CDR3 nucleotides read TGCAGCGTTGCACCGACCCTGGGTCCAGATACGCAGTATTTT.

The chain has TRBV19 and TRBJ1-2, with D hard to call. Between the trimmed V and J ends, which lost 2 bases and 5 bases, there was a span of 15 bases. Germline V gene sequence: CDR1 LNHDA, CDR2 SQIVND (reference sequence). CDR3 length: 15 amino acids. CDR3 region: CASSIPKSLRYGYTF. The CDR3, as DNA: TGTGCCAGTAGTATACCGAAATCTCTGAGATATGGCTACACCTTC.

The chain joins TRBV6-1 to TRBJ2-5; 7 nucleotides align to TRBD2. This CDR3 is built from 14 residues. CDR1 is MNHNS and CDR2 is SASEGT in the germline V gene. The V segment lost 3 bases and the J segment 9 bases; nucleotides outside the gene matches: 10. The CDR3, as DNA: TGTGCCAGCAGTGACCGAGCGGGGTGGGCGGCCCAGTACTTC. Translating it yields CASSDRAGWAAQYF.

The chain combines TRBV19 with TRBJ2-7, with D unresolved. Trimming took 3 bases from V and 4 from J, leaving 22 bases between them. This CDR3 spans 17 amino acids. Germline V gene sequence: CDR1 LNHDA, CDR2 SQIVND (reference sequence). The CDR3 sequence is CASSMFGPNSGVYEQYF. The DNA of the CDR3 is TGTGCCAGTAGTATGTTCGGACCAAACTCTGGGGTTTACGAGCAGTACTTC.

This chain connects TRBV4-3 to TRBJ2-7, with TRBD2 matching 12 bases. The CDR3 runs to 18 residues. V lost 4 bases to trimming and J lost 4 bases; unmatched junction nucleotides: 14. In germline, CDR1 is LGHNA, CDR2 YSLEER. The CDR3 spells CASSLKLAGGSAAYEQYF. The CDR3 DNA is TGCGCCAGCAGCCTGAAACTAGCGGGAGGTTCGGCCGCGTACGAGCAGTACTTC.

The rearrangement links TRBV4-1 to TRBJ2-3; 11 bases agree with TRBD2. The trim removed 0 bases at V and 3 bases at J, leaving 8 bases unmatched. The CDR3 consists of 18 residues. Germline CDR1 MGHRA, CDR2 YSYEKL. The CDR3, as DNA: TGCGCCAGCAGCCAAGATTTAACTAGCGGGAGAGGTACAGATACGCAGTATTTT. Encoded protein: CASSQDLTSGRGTDTQYF.

The V call is TRBV7-2, the J call TRBJ1-2, with 7 positions matching TRBD1. This CDR3 region has 16 residues. V lost 0 bases, J lost 3 bases, and 7 bases stayed unmatched. CDR1 is SGHTA, CDR2 FQGNSA, per germline. In DNA, the CDR3 is TGTGCCAGCAGCTTAGCGAGAGGGGGCAGCTACTATGGCTACACCTTC. Protein sequence: CASSLARGGSYYGYTF.